This T cell receptor (beta chain) was identified in a study of blood T cell repertoires in COVID-19. Study-level background: Acute-phase and convalescent COVID-19 samples originated in the United States, Italy and Spain. In each case, the material was cDNA or gDNA derived from T cells, B-cell-depleted T cells, or PBMCs.

V was pared by 4 bases and J by 3 bases, with 6 bases of the junction left unmatched. The CDR3 contains 16 residues. Germline CDR1 and CDR2: KGHDR and SFDVKD. Original data processing: It was from reference gene primer amplification that nucleated cell counts were estimated. Assay used: immunoSEQ multiplex PCR; TCRdb lists only in-frame clones, some missing. V and J calls and clone size are copied from that table; D and trimming were computed from the DNA. The table shows 150,000 or so clones, with 84% occurring only once. This clonotype was sampled from a human donor in a cohort sampled during active COVID-19. Sequencing was carried out using peripheral blood. V is TRBV24-1 and J is TRBJ1-4; 8 nucleotides agree with TRBD1. CDR3 in amino acids: CATSEGRGLANEKLFF. CDR3 in DNA: TGTGCCACCAGTGAGGGCAGGGGGCTTGCTAATGAAAAACTGTTTTTT.